The present entry profiles one TCR beta chain with its context. This entry belongs to a study of early T cells in non-severe SARS-CoV-2 infection. Germline assignment: CDR1 SGHVS and CDR2 FNYEAQ. Between the trimmed V and J ends, which lost 2 bases and 1 base, there was a span of 5 bases. This CDR3 has 13 amino acids. TCRdb passed the 5' RACE reads through MiXCR, listing each CDR3 protein once. The sample has 56,000 or so distinct CDR3 sequences, roughly a tenth seen once. The J gene is TRBJ1-1, the V gene TRBV7-6; the D is unclear. The sequencing input was whole blood. This receptor was identified in an adult who was a healthcare worker with PCR-confirmed SARS-CoV-2 infection or an uninfected control (not recorded which). This CDR3 reads CASSLSGNTEAFF. The CDR3 DNA is TGTGCCAGCAGCTTATCAGGGAACACTGAAGCTTTCTTT.